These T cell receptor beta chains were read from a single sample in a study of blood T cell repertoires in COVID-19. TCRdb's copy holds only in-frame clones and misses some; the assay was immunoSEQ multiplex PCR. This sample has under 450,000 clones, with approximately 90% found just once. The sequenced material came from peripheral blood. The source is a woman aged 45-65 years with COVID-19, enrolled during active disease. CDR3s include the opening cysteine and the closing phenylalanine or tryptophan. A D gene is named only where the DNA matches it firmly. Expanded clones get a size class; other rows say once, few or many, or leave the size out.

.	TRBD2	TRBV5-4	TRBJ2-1	CASSPGLAGGPSEQFF	TGTGCCAGCAGCCCCGGACTAGCGGGGGGGCCAAGTGAGCAGTTCTTC
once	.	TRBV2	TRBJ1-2	CASSPEYGYTF	TGTGCCAGCAGTCCCGAGTATGGCTACACCTTC
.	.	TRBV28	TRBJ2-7	CASSLPQGFYEQYF	TGTGCCAGCAGTTTACCCCAGGGTTTCTACGAGCAGTACTTC
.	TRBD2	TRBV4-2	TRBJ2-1	CASSQGVTSGGSSSYNEQFF	TGTGCCAGCAGCCAAGGTGTGACTAGCGGGGGGTCATCATCCTACAATGAGCAGTTCTTC
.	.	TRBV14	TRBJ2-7	CASSPLGHGETYEQYF	TGTGCCAGCAGCCCGCTGGGACACGGGGAAACCTACGAGCAGTACTTC
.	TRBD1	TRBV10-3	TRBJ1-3	CAITRDRENTIYF	TGTGCCATCACCAGGGACAGGGAAAACACCATATATTTT
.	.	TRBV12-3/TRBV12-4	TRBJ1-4	CATGTNEKLFF	TGTGCGACCGGGACTAATGAAAAACTGTTTTTT
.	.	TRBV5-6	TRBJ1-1	CASSPGYAGWTEAFF	TGTGCCAGCAGCCCGGGTTACGCGGGGTGGACTGAAGCTTTCTTT
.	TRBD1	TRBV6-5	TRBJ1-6	CASSFGQGNKSPLHF	TGTGCCAGCAGTTTTGGACAGGGGAATAAATCACCCCTCCACTTT
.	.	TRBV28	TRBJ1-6	CAGGRSGSYNSPLHF	TGTGCCGGCGGTAGATCCGGCTCCTATAATTCACCCCTCCACTTT
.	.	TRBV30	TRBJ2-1	CAWSSGRLSEQFF	TGTGCCTGGTCTTCTGGCAGGTTGTCTGAGCAGTTCTTC
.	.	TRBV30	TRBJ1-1	CAWTPQRATEAFF	TGTGCCTGGACCCCTCAGAGGGCCACTGAAGCTTTCTTT
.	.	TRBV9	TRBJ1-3	CASSVGSATGRSGNTIYF	TGTGCCAGCAGCGTGGGGTCAGCGACGGGGAGGTCTGGAAACACCATATATTTT
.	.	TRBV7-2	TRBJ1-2	CASSTGLTGNYGYTF	TGTGCCAGCAGCACCGGCTTAACAGGGAACTATGGCTACACCTTC
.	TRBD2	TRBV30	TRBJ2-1	CAWSLSGGSYNEQFF	TGTGCCTGGAGTCTTAGCGGGGGGTCCTACAATGAGCAGTTCTTC
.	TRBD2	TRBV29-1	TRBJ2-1	CSVVGGKVNEQFF	TGCAGCGTTGTGGGAGGGAAGGTCAATGAGCAGTTCTTC
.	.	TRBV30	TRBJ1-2	CAWSFNPNYGYTF	TGTGCCTGGAGTTTCAATCCTAACTATGGCTACACCTTC
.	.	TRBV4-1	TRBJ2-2	CASSPTGGVRGPGELFF	TGCGCCAGCAGCCCAACAGGCGGGGTTAGAGGGCCCGGGGAGCTGTTTTTT
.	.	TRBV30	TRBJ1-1	CAWSTGVRDEAFF	TGTGCCTGGAGTACGGGAGTAAGGGATGAAGCTTTCTTT
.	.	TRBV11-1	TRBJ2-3	CASSAGQLGPDTQYF	TGTGCCAGCAGCGCGGGACAGCTAGGACCAGATACGCAGTATTTT
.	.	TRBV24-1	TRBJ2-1	CATSAGGGNEQFF	TGTGCCACCAGTGCCGGGGGTGGGAATGAGCAGTTCTTC
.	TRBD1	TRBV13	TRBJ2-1	CASSPSGQGIQFF	TGTGCCAGCAGCCCGTCAGGACAGGGTATACAGTTCTTC
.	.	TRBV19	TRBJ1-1	CASSPPHRAGTEAFF	TGTGCCAGTAGTCCGCCCCACAGGGCCGGGACTGAAGCTTTCTTT
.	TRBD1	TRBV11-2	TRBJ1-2	CASSPRLITGQVEGYTF	TGTGCCAGCAGCCCGCGCTTGATTACGGGACAGGTGGAGGGCTACACCTTC
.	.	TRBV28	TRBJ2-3	CASSLWTGLVTDTQYF	TGTGCCAGCAGTTTATGGACCGGACTTGTCACAGATACGCAGTATTTT
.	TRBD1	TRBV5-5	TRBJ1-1	CASSQGTVQAFF	TGTGCCAGCAGCCAAGGGACAGTTCAAGCTTTCTTT
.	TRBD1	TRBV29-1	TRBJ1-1	CSAILGQGGVMNTEAFF	TGCAGCGCCATCCTTGGACAGGGCGGCGTCATGAACACTGAAGCTTTCTTT
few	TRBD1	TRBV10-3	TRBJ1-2	CAISDRGLGGYTF	TGTGCCATCAGTGACAGGGGGTTAGGGGGCTACACCTTC
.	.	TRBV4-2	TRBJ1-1	CASSLDGQQNTEAFF	TGTGCCAGCAGCCTAGACGGACAGCAGAACACTGAAGCTTTCTTT
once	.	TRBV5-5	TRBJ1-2	CASSTDGGLGYTF	TGTGCCAGCAGCACCGACGGGGGGCTCGGCTACACCTTC
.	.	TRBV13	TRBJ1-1	CASSLLRGNTEAFF	TGTGCCAGCAGCTTATTGCGGGGGAACACTGAAGCTTTCTTT
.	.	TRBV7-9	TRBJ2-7	CASSLLTSPGEQYF	TGTGCCAGCAGCCTACTGACTAGTCCGGGAGAGCAGTACTTC
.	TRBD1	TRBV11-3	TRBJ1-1	CASSPQGQGAEAFF	TGTGCCAGCAGCCCACAAGGACAGGGGGCGGAAGCTTTCTTT